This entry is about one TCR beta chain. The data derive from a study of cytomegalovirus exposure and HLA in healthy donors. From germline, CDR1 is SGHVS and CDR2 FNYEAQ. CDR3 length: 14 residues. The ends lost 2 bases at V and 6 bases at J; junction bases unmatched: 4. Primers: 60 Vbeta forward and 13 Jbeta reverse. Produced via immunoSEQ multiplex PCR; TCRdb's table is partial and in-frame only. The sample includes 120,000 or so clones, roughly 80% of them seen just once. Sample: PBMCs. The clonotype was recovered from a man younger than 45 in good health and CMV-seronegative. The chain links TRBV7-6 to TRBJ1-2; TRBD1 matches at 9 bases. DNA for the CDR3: TGTGCCAGCAGCTTATTCGGGACAGGGAATGGCTACACCTTC. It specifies CASSLFGTGNGYTF.